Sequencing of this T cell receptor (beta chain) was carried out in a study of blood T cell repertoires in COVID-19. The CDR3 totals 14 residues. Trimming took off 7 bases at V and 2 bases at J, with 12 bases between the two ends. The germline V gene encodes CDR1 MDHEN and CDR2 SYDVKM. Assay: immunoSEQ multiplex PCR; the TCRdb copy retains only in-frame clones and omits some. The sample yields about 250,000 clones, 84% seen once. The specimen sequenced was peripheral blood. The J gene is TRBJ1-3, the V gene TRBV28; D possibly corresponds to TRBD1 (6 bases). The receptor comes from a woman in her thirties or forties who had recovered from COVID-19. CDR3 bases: TGTGCCAGCAATACAGGGCAAGCTGGAAACACCATATATTTT. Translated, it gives CASNTGQAGNTIYF.